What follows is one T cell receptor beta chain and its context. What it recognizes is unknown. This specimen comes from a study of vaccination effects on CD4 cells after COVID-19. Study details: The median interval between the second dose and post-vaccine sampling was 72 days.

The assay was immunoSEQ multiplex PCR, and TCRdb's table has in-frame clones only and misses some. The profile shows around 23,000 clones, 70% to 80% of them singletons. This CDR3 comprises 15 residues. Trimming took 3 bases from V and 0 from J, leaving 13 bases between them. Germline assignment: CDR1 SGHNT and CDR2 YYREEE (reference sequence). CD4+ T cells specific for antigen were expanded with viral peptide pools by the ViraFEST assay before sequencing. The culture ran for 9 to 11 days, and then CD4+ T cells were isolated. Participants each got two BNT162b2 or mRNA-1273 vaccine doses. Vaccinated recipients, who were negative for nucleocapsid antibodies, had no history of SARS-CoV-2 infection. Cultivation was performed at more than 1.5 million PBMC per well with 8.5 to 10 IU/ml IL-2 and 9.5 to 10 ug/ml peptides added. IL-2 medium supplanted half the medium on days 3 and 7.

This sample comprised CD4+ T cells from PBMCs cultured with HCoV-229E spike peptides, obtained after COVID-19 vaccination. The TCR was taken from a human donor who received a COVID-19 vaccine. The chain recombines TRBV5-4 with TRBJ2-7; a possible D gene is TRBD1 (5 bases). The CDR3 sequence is CASSSPGKSSYEQYF. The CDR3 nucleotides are TGTGCCAGCAGCTCCCCAGGGAAGAGCTCCTACGAGCAGTACTTC. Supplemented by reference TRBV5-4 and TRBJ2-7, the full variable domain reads ETGVTQSPTHLIKTRGQQVTLRCSSQSGHNTVSWYQQALGQGPQFIFQYYREEENGRGNFPPRFSGLQFPNYSSELNVNALELDDSALYLCASSSPGKSSYEQYFGPGTRLTVT.